The clone carrying this T cell receptor beta chain is a singleton in its sample. Its antigen is unidentified. Other DNA sequences in this specimen translate into the identical CDR3. Profiled with immunoSEQ multiplex PCR; TCRdb holds only in-frame clones, not every one. The sample records about 88,000 clones, around 90% being singletons. The data were obtained in a study of graft-versus-host responses after intestinal transplantation. Whole-study results and caveats: Recipient marrow contained GvH clones, some of which appeared first in ileum or blood.

Germline V lookup: CDR1 SGHRS, CDR2 YFSETQ. V was clipped by 3 bases and J by 5 bases; unmatched bases: 7. This CDR3 is 15 amino acids long. The rearrangement joins TRBV5-1 to TRBJ2-5; 10 bases are shared with TRBD1. The TCR sequence derives from a human donor who received an intestinal transplant. Sequenced material: unstimulated CD4+ T cells sorted from spleen or lymph node cells, taken before intestinal transplant. The CDR3: CASSSGTGVRETQYF. DNA of the CDR3: TGCGCCAGCAGCTCCGGGACAGGGGTGAGGGAGACCCAGTACTTC.